The rows below give T cell receptor beta chains drawn from one sample of a study of control samples from healthy donors and cancer patients. TCRdb's table, derived via immunoSEQ multiplex PCR, lists solely in-frame clones and lacks some. The table includes 50,000 to 75,000 clones, 85% detected once. The sequencing input was blood. The receptors were gathered from a middle-aged man in good health. Both conserved end residues are part of each CDR3. Each record gives: clone size, J gene, D gene, V gene, CDR3 protein, CDR3 DNA. D genes are given only for firm matches. Expanded clones get a size class; other rows say once, few or many, or leave the size out.

size: .
J: TRBJ2-1
D: TRBD2
V: TRBV28
CDR3: CASSPTSGGYNEQFF
DNA: TGTGCCAGCAGCCCGACTAGCGGGGGATACAATGAGCAGTTCTTC

size: once
J: TRBJ1-1
D: .
V: TRBV27
CDR3: CASRGRHGTEAFF
DNA: TGTGCCAGCAGGGGTAGACACGGCACTGAAGCTTTCTTT

size: .
J: TRBJ1-6
D: .
V: TRBV19
CDR3: CASRARQENSPLHF
DNA: TGTGCCAGTAGGGCCAGACAGGAAAATTCACCCCTCCACTTT

size: .
J: TRBJ2-5
D: TRBD2
V: TRBV5-1
CDR3: CASSLPAGEGQETQYF
DNA: TGCGCCAGCAGCTTGCCGGCGGGGGAGGGCCAAGAGACCCAGTACTTC

size: .
J: TRBJ1-1
D: TRBD1
V: TRBV19
CDR3: CASSIRGDSEAFF
DNA: TGTGCCAGTAGTATAAGAGGGGACAGTGAAGCTTTCTTT

size: .
J: TRBJ1-2
D: TRBD1
V: TRBV28
CDR3: CASSLGQGALGYTF
DNA: TGTGCCAGCAGTTTGGGACAGGGGGCGCTTGGCTACACCTTC

size: .
J: TRBJ1-2
D: TRBD1
V: TRBV7-2
CDR3: CASSPDRDSYGYTF
DNA: TGTGCCAGCAGCCCGGACAGGGATTCGTATGGCTACACCTTC

size: few
J: TRBJ2-3
D: TRBD2
V: TRBV10-1
CDR3: CASSEGLAGPSTDTQYF
DNA: TGCGCCAGCAGTGAGGGACTAGCGGGCCCTAGCACAGATACGCAGTATTTT

size: once
J: TRBJ2-5
D: .
V: TRBV4-3
CDR3: CASSQVRTGRRETQYF
DNA: TGCGCCAGCAGCCAAGTTAGGACGGGAAGAAGAGAGACCCAGTACTTC

size: .
J: TRBJ1-3
D: .
V: TRBV11-3
CDR3: CASSFSGNTIYF
DNA: TGTGCCAGCAGCTTCTCGGGTAACACCATATATTTT

size: .
J: TRBJ2-1
D: .
V: TRBV6-5
CDR3: CASRAGRGQYNEQFF
DNA: TGTGCCAGCAGGGCGGGGAGGGGACAGTACAATGAGCAGTTCTTC

size: .
J: TRBJ2-2
D: TRBD1
V: TRBV29-1
CDR3: CSVELGTGGTGELFF
DNA: TGCAGCGTTGAGCTCGGGACAGGGGGCACGGGGGAGCTGTTTTTT

size: .
J: TRBJ2-1
D: TRBD2
V: TRBV7-9
CDR3: CASSNKGTSGGKNEQFF
DNA: TGTGCCAGCAGCAATAAGGGGACTAGCGGGGGGAAAAATGAGCAGTTCTTC

size: .
J: TRBJ2-1
D: .
V: TRBV14
CDR3: CASSLLLDSVSKYEQFF
DNA: TGTGCCAGCAGTCTACTACTTGATAGCGTTAGCAAATATGAGCAGTTCTTC

size: .
J: TRBJ2-1
D: .
V: TRBV3-1/TRBV3-2
CDR3: CASSQVTIYNEQFF
DNA: TGTGCCAGCAGCCAAGTCACCATCTACAATGAGCAGTTCTTC

size: .
J: TRBJ2-7
D: .
V: TRBV7-9
CDR3: CASSLGSNEQYF
DNA: TGTGCCAGCAGCTTAGGGTCGAACGAGCAGTACTTC

size: .
J: TRBJ1-1
D: .
V: TRBV4-2
CDR3: CASSQDGGRNTEAFF
DNA: TGTGCCAGCAGCCAAGATGGGGGTAGGAACACTGAAGCTTTCTTT

size: .
J: TRBJ2-2
D: .
V: TRBV30
CDR3: CAWGTGSNTGELFF
DNA: TGTGCCTGGGGCACAGGGTCGAACACCGGGGAGCTGTTTTTT

size: .
J: TRBJ1-1
D: TRBD1
V: TRBV9
CDR3: CASSPGQGNTEAFF
DNA: TGTGCCAGCAGCCCAGGACAGGGCAACACTGAAGCTTTCTTT

size: .
J: TRBJ1-2
D: .
V: TRBV5-6
CDR3: CASSPRTFGLSGGYTF
DNA: TGTGCCAGCAGCCCCAGGACGTTCGGTTTGTCGGGTGGCTACACCTTC

size: once
J: TRBJ2-1
D: TRBD2
V: TRBV11-3
CDR3: CASSPSGTSSNEQFF
DNA: TGTGCCAGCAGCCCCTCCGGGACTAGCTCCAATGAGCAGTTCTTC

size: .
J: TRBJ2-5
D: .
V: TRBV19
CDR3: CASILTGRETQYF
DNA: TGTGCCAGTATCCTGACGGGCCGAGAGACCCAGTACTTC

size: once
J: TRBJ1-1
D: .
V: TRBV4-3
CDR3: CASSPDMAGGTEAFF
DNA: TGCGCCAGCAGCCCGGACATGGCCGGTGGTACTGAAGCTTTCTTT

size: .
J: TRBJ2-1
D: .
V: TRBV19
CDR3: CASSKGSTYNEQFF
DNA: TGTGCCAGTAGTAAAGGGTCTACCTACAATGAGCAGTTCTTC

size: .
J: TRBJ1-1
D: .
V: TRBV6-5
CDR3: CASRLWGQKNTEAFF
DNA: TGTGCCAGCAGGCTTTGGGGCCAGAAGAACACTGAAGCTTTCTTT

size: .
J: TRBJ1-4
D: .
V: TRBV4-3
CDR3: CASSQDPAQGASATNEKLFF
DNA: TGCGCCAGCAGCCAAGATCCGGCTCAGGGCGCATCCGCAACTAATGAAAAACTGTTTTTT

size: .
J: TRBJ2-1
D: .
V: TRBV7-9
CDR3: CASSLGQGIDEQFF
DNA: TGTGCCAGCAGCTTAGGGCAGGGTATCGATGAGCAGTTCTTC

size: .
J: TRBJ1-4
D: .
V: TRBV30
CDR3: CAWSVFEAAWDEKLFF
DNA: TGTGCCTGGAGTGTATTTGAGGCAGCCTGGGACGAAAAACTGTTTTTT

size: .
J: TRBJ1-1
D: .
V: TRBV6-5
CDR3: CASIGGNTEAFF
DNA: TGTGCCAGCATAGGAGGGAACACTGAAGCTTTCTTT

size: .
J: TRBJ2-2
D: TRBD1
V: TRBV19
CDR3: CASSHRGQGGELFF
DNA: TGTGCCAGCTCTCACAGGGGGCAAGGAGGGGAGCTGTTTTTT

size: .
J: TRBJ1-2
D: .
V: TRBV15
CDR3: CATSRDPVNGYTF
DNA: TGTGCCACCAGCAGAGACCCCGTGAATGGCTACACCTTC

size: .
J: TRBJ1-3
D: .
V: TRBV7-7
CDR3: CASSLDVTGGNTIYF
DNA: TGTGCCAGCAGCTTAGATGTAACCGGAGGAAACACCATATATTTT

size: .
J: TRBJ2-1
D: TRBD2
V: TRBV28
CDR3: CASSLREGRYEQFF
DNA: TGTGCCAGCAGTTTACGGGAGGGCCGGTACGAGCAGTTCTTC

size: .
J: TRBJ2-1
D: .
V: TRBV6-5
CDR3: CASIIASGREYEQFF
DNA: TGTGCCAGCATAATAGCCTCCGGCAGGGAGTATGAGCAGTTCTTC

size: .
J: TRBJ2-2
D: TRBD2
V: TRBV7-9
CDR3: CASSRGTSANTGELFF
DNA: TGTGCCAGCAGCAGAGGGACTAGCGCGAACACCGGGGAGCTGTTTTTT

size: few
J: TRBJ1-1
D: .
V: TRBV3-1/TRBV3-2
CDR3: CASSQAGTEAFF
DNA: TGTGCCAGCAGCCAAGCCGGGACCGAAGCTTTCTTT

size: .
J: TRBJ2-3
D: .
V: TRBV7-9
CDR3: CASSLVPSLRDTQYF
DNA: TGTGCCAGCAGCTTAGTTCCCAGTCTGAGAGATACGCAGTATTTT

size: once
J: TRBJ2-7
D: TRBD1
V: TRBV13
CDR3: CASSSLGTGGPYEQYF
DNA: TGTGCCAGCAGCTCCCTGGGGACAGGGGGCCCCTACGAGCAGTACTTC

size: .
J: TRBJ1-2
D: .
V: TRBV11-2
CDR3: CASSSVGSFYGYTF
DNA: TGTGCCAGCAGCTCCGTGGGGAGTTTCTATGGCTACACCTTC

size: .
J: TRBJ1-4
D: TRBD1
V: TRBV6-6
CDR3: CASSLRTGTATNEKLFF
DNA: TGTGCCAGCAGTCTCCGGACAGGAACTGCAACTAATGAAAAACTGTTTTTT

size: .
J: TRBJ1-2
D: .
V: TRBV11-2
CDR3: CASSSTAGYGYTF
DNA: TGTGCCAGCAGCTCGACCGCCGGATATGGCTACACCTTC

size: .
J: TRBJ1-2
D: .
V: TRBV6-6
CDR3: CATADTNTNYGYTF
DNA: TGTGCCACCGCGGACACTAACACTAACTATGGCTACACCTTC

size: .
J: TRBJ1-5
D: TRBD1
V: TRBV28
CDR3: CASSHRGKSNQPQHF
DNA: TGTGCCAGCAGTCACAGGGGGAAAAGCAATCAGCCCCAGCATTTT

size: .
J: TRBJ1-2
D: .
V: TRBV5-1
CDR3: CASSLQGASYGYTF
DNA: TGCGCCAGCAGCTTGCAGGGTGCTTCTTATGGCTACACCTTC

size: .
J: TRBJ2-1
D: TRBD2
V: TRBV9
CDR3: CASSPRLAGGVKYNEQFF
DNA: TGTGCCAGCAGCCCCAGACTAGCGGGGGGGGTAAAATACAATGAGCAGTTCTTC

size: .
J: TRBJ2-2
D: .
V: TRBV12-3/TRBV12-4
CDR3: CAIQTVTGELFF
DNA: TGTGCCATCCAAACTGTTACCGGGGAGCTGTTTTTT

size: .
J: TRBJ2-1
D: TRBD2
V: TRBV7-6
CDR3: CASSLTSSGNEQFF
DNA: TGTGCCAGCAGCTTAACTTCTAGCGGCAATGAGCAGTTCTTC

size: .
J: TRBJ1-6
D: TRBD1
V: TRBV6-4
CDR3: CASSRGQDNSPLHF
DNA: TGTGCCAGCAGTAGGGGACAGGATAATTCACCCCTCCACTTT